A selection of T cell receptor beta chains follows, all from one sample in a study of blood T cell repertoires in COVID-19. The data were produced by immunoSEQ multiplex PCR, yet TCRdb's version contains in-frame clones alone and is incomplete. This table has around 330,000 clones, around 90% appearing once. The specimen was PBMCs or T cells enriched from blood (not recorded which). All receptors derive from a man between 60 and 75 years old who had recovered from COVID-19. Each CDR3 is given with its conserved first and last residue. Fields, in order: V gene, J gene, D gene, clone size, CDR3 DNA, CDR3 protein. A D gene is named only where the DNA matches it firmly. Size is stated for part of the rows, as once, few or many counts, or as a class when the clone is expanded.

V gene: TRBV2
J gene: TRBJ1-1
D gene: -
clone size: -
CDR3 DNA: TGTGCCAGCAGTGTAGTACAGGGCAACACTGAAGCTTTCTTT
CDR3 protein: CASSVVQGNTEAFF

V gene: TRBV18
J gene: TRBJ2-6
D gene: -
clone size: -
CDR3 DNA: TGTGCCAGCTCACCATTCCCCCAACGACAGGAGTGGGCTGGGGCCAACGTCCTGACTTTC
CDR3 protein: CASSPFPQRQEWAGANVLTF

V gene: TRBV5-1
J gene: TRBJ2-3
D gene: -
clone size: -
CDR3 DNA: TGCGCCAGCATGAGTACGGGAAGCACAGATACGCAGTATTTT
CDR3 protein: CASMSTGSTDTQYF

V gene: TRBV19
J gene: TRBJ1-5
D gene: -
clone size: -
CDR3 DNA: TGTGCCAGTAGTATAGCCCGGGGCAATCAGCCCCAGCATTTT
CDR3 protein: CASSIARGNQPQHF

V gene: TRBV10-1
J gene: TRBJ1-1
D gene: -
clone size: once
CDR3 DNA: TGCGCCAGCAGTGAGACGGGCAGGAGGGGAAAAGCTTTCTTT
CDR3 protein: CASSETGRRGKAFF

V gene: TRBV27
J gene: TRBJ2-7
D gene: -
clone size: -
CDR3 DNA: TGTGCCAGCAGGGACAAGATCTACGAGCAGTACTTC
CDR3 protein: CASRDKIYEQYF

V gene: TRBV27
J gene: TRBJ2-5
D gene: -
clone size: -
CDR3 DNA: TGTGCCAGCAGTTTATACGGTGGGAGAGAAGAGACCCAGTACTTC
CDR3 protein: CASSLYGGREETQYF

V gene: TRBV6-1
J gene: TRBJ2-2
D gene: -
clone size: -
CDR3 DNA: TGTGCCAGCAGTGAAGCGGGCGGGCCCACGAACACCGGGGAGCTGTTTTTT
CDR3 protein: CASSEAGGPTNTGELFF

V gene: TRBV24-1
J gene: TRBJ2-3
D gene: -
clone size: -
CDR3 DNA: TGTGCCACCAGTGGGAGAGTCCCAGATACGCAGTATTTT
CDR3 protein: CATSGRVPDTQYF

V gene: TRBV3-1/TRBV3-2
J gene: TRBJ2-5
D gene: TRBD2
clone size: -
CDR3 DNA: TGTGCCAGCAGCTCACTTCTAGCGGGAATGGGGAAGGAGACCCAGTACTTC
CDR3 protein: CASSSLLAGMGKETQYF

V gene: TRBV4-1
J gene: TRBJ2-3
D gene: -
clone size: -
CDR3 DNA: TGCGCCAGCAGCCCTCACGGGACAAGCGGGGACACAGATACGCAGTATTTT
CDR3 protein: CASSPHGTSGDTDTQYF

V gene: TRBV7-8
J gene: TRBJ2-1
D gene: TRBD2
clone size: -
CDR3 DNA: TGTGCCAGCAGCCGAGGGGGGACTAGCGGGAGAAATGAGCAGTTCTTC
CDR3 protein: CASSRGGTSGRNEQFF

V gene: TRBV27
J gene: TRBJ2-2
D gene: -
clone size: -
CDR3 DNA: TGTGCCAGCAGTTGGGAGATATGGACCGGGGAGCTGTTTTTT
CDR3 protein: CASSWEIWTGELFF

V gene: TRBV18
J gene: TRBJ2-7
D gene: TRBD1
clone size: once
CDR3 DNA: TGTGCCAGCTCACCACCAAGGACAGGGCGCTCCTACGAGCAGTACTTC
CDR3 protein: CASSPPRTGRSYEQYF

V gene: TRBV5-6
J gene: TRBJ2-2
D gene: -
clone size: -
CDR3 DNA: TGTGCCAGCAGCTTGGGGCTAGTTAACACCGGGGAGCTGTTTTTT
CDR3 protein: CASSLGLVNTGELFF

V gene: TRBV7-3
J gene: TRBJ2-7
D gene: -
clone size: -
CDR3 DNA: TGTGCCAGCAGCTTAAAAAAAGAGCGGCACGAGCAGTACTTC
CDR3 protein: CASSLKKERHEQYF

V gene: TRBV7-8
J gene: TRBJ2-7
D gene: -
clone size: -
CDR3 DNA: TGTGCCAGCAGCCCTAGGTTGAGTGACGAGCAGTACTTC
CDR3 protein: CASSPRLSDEQYF

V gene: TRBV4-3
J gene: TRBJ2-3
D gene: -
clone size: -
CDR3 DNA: TGCGCCAGCAGCCAAGGAGGGGCGGGGCCCGGCACAGATACGCAGTATTTT
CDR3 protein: CASSQGGAGPGTDTQYF

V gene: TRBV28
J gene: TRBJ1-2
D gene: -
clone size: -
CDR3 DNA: TGTGCCAGCAGCCTGAGGACTTATGGCTACACCTTC
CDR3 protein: CASSLRTYGYTF

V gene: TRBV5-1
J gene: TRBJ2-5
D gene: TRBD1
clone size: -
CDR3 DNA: TGCGCCAGCAGCTTCTCACCGGGACAGGGCTCTGTAGAGACCCAGTACTTC
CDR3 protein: CASSFSPGQGSVETQYF

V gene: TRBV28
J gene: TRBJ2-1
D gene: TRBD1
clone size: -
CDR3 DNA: TGTGCCAGCACCTCGCCGGGACAGGGATCCAATGAGCAGTTCTTC
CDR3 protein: CASTSPGQGSNEQFF

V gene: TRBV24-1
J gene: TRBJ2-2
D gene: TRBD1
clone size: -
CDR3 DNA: TGTGCCACCAGTGTAGGGACAGGGGACACCGGGGAGCTGTTTTTT
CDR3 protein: CATSVGTGDTGELFF

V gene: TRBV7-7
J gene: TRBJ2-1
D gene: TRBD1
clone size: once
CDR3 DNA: TGTGCTAGCAGCTTAGGCGGGACAGGGGGCAATGAGCAGTTCTTC
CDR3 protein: CASSLGGTGGNEQFF

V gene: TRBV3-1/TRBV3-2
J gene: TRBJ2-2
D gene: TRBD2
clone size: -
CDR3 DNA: TGTGCCAGCAGCCAAGTATTGCTAGCGGGAGTCACCGGGGAGCTGTTTTTT
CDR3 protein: CASSQVLLAGVTGELFF

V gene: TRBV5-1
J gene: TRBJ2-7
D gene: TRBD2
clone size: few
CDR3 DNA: TGCGCCAGCAGCTTGACGACTAGCGGCTCCTACGAGCAGTACTTC
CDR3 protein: CASSLTTSGSYEQYF

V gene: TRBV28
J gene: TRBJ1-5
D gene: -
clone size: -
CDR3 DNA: TGTGCCAGCATCCTCGGGACAAGGGGGAATCAGCCCCAGCATTTT
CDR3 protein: CASILGTRGNQPQHF

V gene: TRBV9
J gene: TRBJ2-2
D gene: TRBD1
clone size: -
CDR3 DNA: TGTGCCAGCAGCGACCGGGACAGGGGACCCCGTAACACCGGGGAGCTGTTTTTT
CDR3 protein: CASSDRDRGPRNTGELFF

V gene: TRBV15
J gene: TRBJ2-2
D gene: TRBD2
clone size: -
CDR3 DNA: TGTGCCACCAGCAGAGACTCTAGCGGGAGGCTTGGCGGGGAGCTGTTTTTT
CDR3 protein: CATSRDSSGRLGGELFF

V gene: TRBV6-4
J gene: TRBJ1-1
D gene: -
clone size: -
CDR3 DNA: TGTGCCAGCAGTTGGGCGTCGAACACTGAAGCTTTCTTT
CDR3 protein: CASSWASNTEAFF

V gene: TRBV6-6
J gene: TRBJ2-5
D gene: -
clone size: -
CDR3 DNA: TGTGCCAGCAGCTCCGGACTAGCAGGGGGGCAAGAGACCCAGTACTTC
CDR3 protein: CASSSGLAGGQETQYF

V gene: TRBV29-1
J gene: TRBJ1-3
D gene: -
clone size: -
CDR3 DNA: TGCAGCGTTACTACCGACAGGTCCGGAAACACCATATATTTT
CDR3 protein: CSVTTDRSGNTIYF

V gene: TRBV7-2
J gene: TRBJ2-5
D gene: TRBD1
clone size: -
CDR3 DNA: TGTGCCAGCAGGGTGGGACAGGTGGAGACCCAGTACTTC
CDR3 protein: CASRVGQVETQYF

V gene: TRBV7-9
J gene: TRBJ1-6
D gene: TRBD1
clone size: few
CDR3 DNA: TGTGCCAGCAGCCCTCCCCCACAGGGGGCTTCCTATAATTCACCCCTCCACTTT
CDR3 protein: CASSPPPQGASYNSPLHF

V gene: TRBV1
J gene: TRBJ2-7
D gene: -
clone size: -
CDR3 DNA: TGCACCAGCAGCCTAATGCGGGAGGGGTCTTACGAGCAGTACTTC
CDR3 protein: CTSSLMREGSYEQYF

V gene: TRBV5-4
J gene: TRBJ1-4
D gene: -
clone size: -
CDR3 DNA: TGTGCCAGCAGCTTTGAGGACACAGAACAGGTTAATGAAAAACTGTTTTTT
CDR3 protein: CASSFEDTEQVNEKLFF

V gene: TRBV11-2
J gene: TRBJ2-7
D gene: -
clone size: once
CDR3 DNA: TGTGCCAGCAGCTTTGGTATAGCGCGTTACGAGCAGTACTTC
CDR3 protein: CASSFGIARYEQYF

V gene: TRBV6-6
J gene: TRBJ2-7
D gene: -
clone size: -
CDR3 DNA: TGTGCCAGCAGTGGCCGAGGGGGCTACGAGCAGTACTTC
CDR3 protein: CASSGRGGYEQYF

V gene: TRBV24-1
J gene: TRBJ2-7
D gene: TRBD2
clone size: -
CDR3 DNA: TGTGCCACCAGTGAAGCCGGGACTAGATCGTACGAGCAGTACTTC
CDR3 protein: CATSEAGTRSYEQYF

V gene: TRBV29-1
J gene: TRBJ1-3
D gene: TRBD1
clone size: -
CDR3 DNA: TGCAGCGCTCAGGGGGACGGAAACACCATATATTTT
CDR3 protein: CSAQGDGNTIYF

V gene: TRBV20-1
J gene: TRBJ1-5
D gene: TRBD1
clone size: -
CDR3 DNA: TGCAGTGCTAGTGTGCAGGGGGCCCTAATTAGCAATCAGCCCCAGCATTTT
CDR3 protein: CSASVQGALISNQPQHF

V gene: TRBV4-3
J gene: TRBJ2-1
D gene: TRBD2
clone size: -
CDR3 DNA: TGCGCCAGCAGCCAAGACTACCTAGCGGTCTTCTACAATGAGCAGTTCTTC
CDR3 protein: CASSQDYLAVFYNEQFF

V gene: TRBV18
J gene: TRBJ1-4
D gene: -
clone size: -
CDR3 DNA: TGTGCCAGCTCACCCCCGGGACACATCGGTGAAAAACTGTTTTTT
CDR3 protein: CASSPPGHIGEKLFF

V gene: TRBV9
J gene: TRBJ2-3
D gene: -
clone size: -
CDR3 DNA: TGTGCCAGCAGCGTAGTGGCGGATAGCACAGATACGCAGTATTTT
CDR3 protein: CASSVVADSTDTQYF

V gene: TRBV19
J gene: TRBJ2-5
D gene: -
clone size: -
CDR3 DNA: TGTGCCAGTAGTGGCGGGACCCTTGGAAAGACCCAGTACTTC
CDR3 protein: CASSGGTLGKTQYF

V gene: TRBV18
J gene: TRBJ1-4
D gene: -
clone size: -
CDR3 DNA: TGTGCCAGCTCATCCGGGATCGGGGAAAAACTGTTTTTT
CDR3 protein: CASSSGIGEKLFF

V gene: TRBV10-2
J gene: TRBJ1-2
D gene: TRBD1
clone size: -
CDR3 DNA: TGCGCCAGCAGTGTTCCGGGACAGGGGTTCCATGGCTACACCTTC
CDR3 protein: CASSVPGQGFHGYTF

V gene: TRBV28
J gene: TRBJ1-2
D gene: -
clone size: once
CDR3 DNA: TGTGCCAGCAAACGCATGGACATCTCTCCTCCCTATAATGGCTACACCTTC
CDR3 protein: CASKRMDISPPYNGYTF

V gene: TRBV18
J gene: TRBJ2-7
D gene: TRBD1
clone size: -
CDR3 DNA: TGTGCCAGCTCATCCGGACAGGGGACTACCTACGAGCAGTACTTC
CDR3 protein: CASSSGQGTTYEQYF

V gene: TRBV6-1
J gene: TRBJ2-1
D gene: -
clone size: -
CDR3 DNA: TGTGCCAGCAGTCACAGGCTAGCCTACAATGAGCAGTTCTTC
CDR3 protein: CASSHRLAYNEQFF

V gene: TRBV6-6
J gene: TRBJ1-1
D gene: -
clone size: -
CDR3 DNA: TGTGCCAGCAGTTACAACAGTCTGAACACTGAAGCTTTCTTT
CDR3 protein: CASSYNSLNTEAFF

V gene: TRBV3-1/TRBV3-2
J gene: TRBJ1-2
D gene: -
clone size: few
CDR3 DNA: TGTGCCAGCAGCCCGCGGGGGGTAGACTATGGCTACACCTTC
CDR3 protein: CASSPRGVDYGYTF

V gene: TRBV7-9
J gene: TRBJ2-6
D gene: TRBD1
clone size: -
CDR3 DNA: TGTGCCAGCAGCTTGCTTTACAGGGGACCCGACTCTGGGGCCAACGTCCTGACTTTC
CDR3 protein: CASSLLYRGPDSGANVLTF

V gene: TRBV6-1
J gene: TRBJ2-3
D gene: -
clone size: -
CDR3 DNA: TGTGCCACCGATAATGGAGAGGATACGCAGTATTTT
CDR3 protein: CATDNGEDTQYF

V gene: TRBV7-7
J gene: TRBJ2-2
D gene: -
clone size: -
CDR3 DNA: TGTGCTAGCAGCTCAGACAGGACCACCGGGGAGCTGTTTTTT
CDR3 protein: CASSSDRTTGELFF

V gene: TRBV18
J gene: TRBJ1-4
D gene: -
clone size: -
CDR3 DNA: TGTGCCAGCTCAATCCAGACTCAAAATGAAAAACTGTTTTTT
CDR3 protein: CASSIQTQNEKLFF

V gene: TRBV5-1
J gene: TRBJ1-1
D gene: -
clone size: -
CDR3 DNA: TGCGCCAGCAGCTTGCAGGTCACGAACACTGAAGCTTTCTTT
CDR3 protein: CASSLQVTNTEAFF

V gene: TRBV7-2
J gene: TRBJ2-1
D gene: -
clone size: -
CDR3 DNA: TGTGCCAGCAGCTTATTACCGGGGGATGAGCAGTTCTTC
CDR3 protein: CASSLLPGDEQFF

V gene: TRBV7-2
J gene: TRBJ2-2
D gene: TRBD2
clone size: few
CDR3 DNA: TGTGCCAGCAGCTTATTAACTAGCGGTGCCGGGGAGCTGTTTTTT
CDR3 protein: CASSLLTSGAGELFF

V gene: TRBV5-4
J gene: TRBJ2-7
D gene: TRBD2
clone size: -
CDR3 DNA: TGTGCCAGCAGCCCGGCGGGGGAGGACTACGAGCAGTACTTC
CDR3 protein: CASSPAGEDYEQYF